The 25 T cell receptor beta chains below come from one sample, sequenced in a study of cytomegalovirus exposure and HLA in healthy donors. PCR primers comprised 60 Vbeta and 13 Jbeta primers. Only in-frame clones appear in the TCRdb table, and some are missing; sequencing was by immunoSEQ multiplex PCR. The sample yields some 150,000 clones, less than 80% seen once. The material sequenced was PBMCs. Receptors originate from a man aged 35-49 years in good health and CMV-seronegative.

The rearrangement joins TRBV7-9 to TRBJ2-7, with 9 bases matching TRBD1. The germline V gene encodes CDR1 SEHNR and CDR2 FQNEAQ (reference sequence). V lost 5 bases to trimming and J lost 3 bases; unmatched junction nucleotides: 8. This CDR3 contains 15 residues. CDR3 protein: CASSPGQGLVYEQYF. In DNA form, the CDR3 reads TGTGCCAGCAGCCCTGGACAGGGGTTAGTCTACGAGCAGTACTTC.

The J gene is TRBJ2-5, the V gene TRBV29-1; 7 bases are a match to TRBD1. The ends lost 3 bases at V and 3 bases at J; junction bases unmatched: 19. CDR1 SQVTM and CDR2 ANQGSEA come from the germline V gene. The CDR3 consists of 18 residues. This CDR3 reads CSVDLDRSPSRIEETQYF. For the CDR3, the DNA is TGCAGCGTTGATTTGGACAGGAGCCCTAGTCGAATTGAAGAGACCCAGTACTTC.

This clone was observed a few times. DNA for the CDR3: TGTGCCAGTCCGGGACAGGGACTCTACAATGAGCAGTTCTTC. Translating gives CASPGQGLYNEQFF. The gene calls are TRBV19 and TRBJ2-1; 9 nucleotides line up with TRBD1. The CDR3 length is 14 residues. Trimming removed 8 bases from V and 3 bases from J; junction bases left unmatched: 5. Germline V gene lookup returns CDR1 LNHDA and CDR2 SQIVND (reference sequence).

The J gene is TRBJ1-2, the V gene TRBV7-2, with 7 bases identical to TRBD1. In germline, CDR1 is SGHTA, CDR2 FQGNSA. V shed 4 bases, J shed 7 bases, and the junction held 12 bases outside the gene matches. The CDR3 is 15 amino acids. CDR3 residues: CASSSPTGVNRGYTF. In nucleotides, the CDR3 is TGTGCCAGCAGCTCCCCTACAGGGGTAAATCGTGGCTACACCTTC.

CDR3 amino acids: CASSLSSLSSYNEQFF. CDR3 bases: TGTGCCAGCAGCTTAAGTAGTTTGAGCTCCTACAATGAGCAGTTCTTC. The chain couples TRBV7-8 to TRBJ2-1; D remains ambiguous. V lost 2 bases and J lost 0, with 11 bases in between. Germline lookup yields CDR1 SGHVS and CDR2 FQNEAQ. CDR3 size: 16 residues.

Here the CDR3 reads CASSVVGEMNTEAFF. CDR3 nucleotides: TGTGCCAGCAGCGTAGTGGGAGAGATGAACACTGAAGCTTTCTTT. The chain is built from TRBV9 and TRBJ1-1; D unresolved. Trimming removed 0 bases at V and 0 bases at J, with 9 bases between. The germline V gene has CDR1 SGDLS and CDR2 YYNGEE. The CDR3 is 15 residues long.

The chain recombines TRBV6-5 with TRBJ2-6, with 12 bases that match TRBD1. The length of the CDR3 is 15 residues. V lost 8 bases to trimming and J lost 3 bases; unmatched junction nucleotides: 2. Germline-derived CDR1 and CDR2 are MNHEY and SVGAGI. CDR3: CASRDRGLGANVLTF. The CDR3 DNA reads as TGTGCCAGCCGGGACAGGGGGCTTGGGGCCAACGTCCTGACTTTC.

The chain uses TRBV25-1 and TRBJ1-6; D remains ambiguous. V was shortened by 2 bases and J by 3 bases, with 5 bases between the two germline ends. The germline V gene has CDR1 MGHDK and CDR2 SYGVNS. This CDR3 contains 14 residues. The CDR3, as DNA: TGTGCCAGCAGTGAACAGATCTATAATTCACCCCTCCACTTT. Translated: CASSEQIYNSPLHF.

Worth noting for this clone: The DNA is left out, because the CDR3 cannot be placed on it with certainty; the CDR3 is given as TCRdb lists it. CDR3 sequence: CASSLTQVGQGARALHF. The rearrangement uses TRBV21-1 and TRBJ1-6; the table's D gene call, TRBD1, was not cross checked with the DNA. TRBV21-1 is flagged as a pseudogene. Including both end residues, the CDR3 is 17 amino acids long.

The chain recombines TRBV10-1 with TRBJ2-2; 8 nucleotides line up with TRBD2. V gave up 4 bases and J gave up 2 bases; unmatched junction bases: 9. Germline values: CDR1 WNHNN, CDR2 SYGVQD (reference sequence). The CDR3 has 17 amino acids. The CDR3 loop is CASSGAGGLANTGELFF. CDR3 DNA sequence: TGCGCCAGCAGTGGGGCGGGGGGCTTGGCAAACACCGGGGAGCTGTTTTTT.

The sample holds a few counts of this clone. This sequence joins TRBV19 and TRBJ2-7; perhaps TRBD2 as D (6 bases). The CDR3 covers 15 residues. CDR1 and CDR2 from the germline V gene are LNHDA and SQIVND (reference sequence). V lost 1 base, J lost 5 bases, and 15 bases lay in between. As DNA, the CDR3 is TGTGCCAGTAGTATAGTTGGAGGGGCCAGGAACGAGCAGTACTTC. Its translation is CASSIVGGARNEQYF. The whole variable domain, filled in from reference TRBV19 and TRBJ2-7, reads DGGITQSPKYLFRKEGQNVTLSCEQNLNHDAMYWYRQDPGQGLRLIYYSQIVNDFQKGDIAEGYSVSREKKESFPLTVTSAQKNPTAFYLCASSIVGGARNEQYFGPGTRLTVT.

This sequence joins TRBV5-1 and TRBJ2-1; 7 bases fit TRBD1. V was clipped by 3 bases and J by 5 bases; unmatched bases: 5. CDR1 and CDR2 from the germline V gene are SGHRS and YFSETQ. The length of the CDR3 is 14 residues. CDR3 sequence (DNA): TGCGCCAGCAGCTCTCGACAGGGAGACAATGAGCAGTTCTTC. Translation gives CASSSRQGDNEQFF.

This chain connects TRBV2 to TRBJ1-2; 8 bases fit TRBD1. Germline CDR1 and CDR2: SNHLY and FYNNEI. Trimming took 6 bases from V and 0 from J; bases not matched to a gene: 3. The CDR3 is 14 residues long. CDR3 nucleotides: TGTGCCAGCAGCCGGGACAGGACTAACTATGGCTACACCTTC. Translating gives CASSRDRTNYGYTF.

The chain links TRBV7-2 to TRBJ1-2; D is uncertain. The germline V and J ends were trimmed by 5 bases and 7 bases, with 14 bases remaining between them. CDR3 length: 13 amino acids. Germline CDR1 and CDR2: SGHTA and FQGNSA. CDR3 loop: CASSARWGAGYTF. For the CDR3, the DNA is TGTGCCAGCAGCGCTAGGTGGGGAGCTGGCTACACCTTC.

This clone showed up just a few times. V and J are TRBV4-3 and TRBJ2-1; D gene unclear. Trimming removed 4 bases from V and 5 bases from J, with 6 bases in between. There are 12 residues in the CDR3. CDR1 and CDR2 from the germline V gene are LGHNA and YSLEER. The CDR3 region is CASSPENNEQFF. In DNA form, the CDR3 reads TGCGCCAGCAGCCCCGAGAACAATGAGCAGTTCTTC.

The V call is TRBV6-5, the J call TRBJ1-1; D is unclear. Germline V lookup: CDR1 MNHEY, CDR2 SVGAGI. The CDR3 has 15 amino acids. Trimming stripped 6 bases from V and 2 bases from J, with 16 bases between. The chain's CDR3 is CASRTIPGANTEAFF. DNA of the CDR3: TGTGCCAGCAGGACGATTCCGGGAGCCAACACTGAAGCTTTCTTT.

The chain is built from TRBV5-1 and TRBJ2-1, with 13 bases aligning to TRBD2. The junction had 8 bases not matched to a gene; V was cut back by 3 bases and J by 5 bases. CDR3 length: 17 amino acids. The germline gives CDR1 SGHRS, CDR2 YFSETQ. CDR3 amino acids: CASSSTVGTSGNNEQFF. The CDR3 nucleotides read TGCGCCAGCAGCTCGACAGTTGGGACTAGCGGGAACAATGAGCAGTTCTTC. Full variable domain (rest looked up from reference TRBV5-1 and TRBJ2-1): KAGVTQTPRYLIKTRGQQVTLSCSPISGHRSVSWYQQTPGQGLQFLFEYFSETQRNKGNFPGRFSGRQFSNSRSEMNVSTLELGDSALYLCASSSTVGTSGNNEQFFGPGTRLTVL.

This clone has a handful of counts. The genes are TRBV7-7 and TRBJ2-5; 7 nucleotides agree with TRBD2. Germline CDR1 and CDR2: SSHAT and FNYEAQ (reference sequence). The CDR3 runs to 14 residues. The CDR3, as DNA: TGTGCTAGCGCCTTGGGGGAGGGGCAAGAGACCCAGTACTTC. It translates to CASALGEGQETQYF.

The rearrangement links TRBV6-1 to TRBJ2-7; weak D call: TRBD1 (6 bases). Trimming stripped 7 bases from V and 2 bases from J, with 15 bases between. The CDR3 is 14 amino acids. Germline lookup yields CDR1 MNHNS and CDR2 SASEGT. This CDR3 is CASKVDDRTYEQYF. CDR3 sequence (DNA): TGTGCCAGCAAAGTTGACGACAGGACCTACGAGCAGTACTTC.

This chain joins TRBV6-6 and TRBJ1-2; D is uncertain. Germline lookup yields CDR1 MNHNY and CDR2 SVGAGI (reference sequence). V was clipped by 4 bases and J by 4 bases, with 13 bases between them. This CDR3 spans 14 amino acids. The CDR3 DNA is TGTGCCAGCAGTTGGACCGGCGGGGTCTATGGCTACACCTTC. It is translated as CASSWTGGVYGYTF.

The rearrangement links TRBV6-1 to TRBJ2-5; D possibly corresponds to TRBD2 (7 bases). The CDR3 covers 15 residues. The V and J ends lost 8 bases and 5 bases respectively, with 21 bases between them. Germline values: CDR1 MNHNS, CDR2 SASEGT. CDR3 in amino acids: CASSSSGGDRETQYF. CDR3 DNA: TGTGCCAGCTCCTCCTCGGGGGGCGACCGCGAGACCCAGTACTTC.

The V gene is TRBV10-3, the J gene TRBJ2-7; D may be TRBD1 (6 bases). Germline CDR1 reads ENHRY; CDR2 reads SYGVKD. This CDR3 has 14 amino acids. The V end lost 6 bases, the J end lost 6 bases, and 18 bases lay between the germline ends. The CDR3 DNA follows: TGTGCCATCAGAGCTATTCTCAGGGGTGCCGAGCAGTACTTC. Its protein product is CAIRAILRGAEQYF.

This clone came up once. V gene TRBV7-9 combines with J gene TRBJ1-2, with TRBD1 as a possible D gene (5 bases). Germline V gene lookup returns CDR1 SEHNR and CDR2 FQNEAQ (reference sequence). The CDR3 covers 14 residues. V was shortened by 9 bases and J by 5 bases, with 19 bases between the two germline ends. Here the CDR3 DNA reads TGTGCCAGTTCGGACCCGGGGGTGGAGTATGGCTACACCTTC. Residues: CASSDPGVEYGYTF.

DNA of the CDR3: TGTGCCAGCAGCCCCCGTGGCAGGCAAGAGACCCAGTACTTC. Amino acid sequence: CASSPRGRQETQYF. The chain is built from TRBV12-1 and TRBJ2-5; the table assigns TRBD1, which was not confirmed against the DNA. TRBV12-1 is annotated as a pseudogene. The CDR3 covers 14 residues.

The chain links TRBV7-6 to TRBJ1-1, with 9 bases aligning to TRBD1. Germline lookup yields CDR1 SGHVS and CDR2 FNYEAQ. Germline trimming cut 5 bases from V and 0 bases from J; bases unmatched to any gene: 10. The CDR3 sequence is 17 residues long. The CDR3 region is CASSVTGQGILNTEAFF. The CDR3 DNA is TGTGCCAGCAGCGTAACGGGACAGGGAATTCTGAACACTGAAGCTTTCTTT.